Reported below is one T cell receptor beta chain. These data originate in a study of blood T cell repertoires in COVID-19. Turning to the study itself: COVID-19 samples, acute and convalescent, were from the United States, Italy and Spain. PBMCs, B-cell-depleted T cells, or T cells were the source of the cDNA or gDNA that made up the material.

Per the study methods: Estimation of nucleated cell counts was performed using reference gene primer amplification. Using immunoSEQ multiplex PCR, the repertoire was profiled, and TCRdb retains in-frame clones only, with some absent. V, J and clone size are taken as reported in that table, and D and trimming were inferred from the DNA itself. Of roughly 200,000 clones detected, roughly nine tenths appear once; the ten largest clones hold approximately 12%. The TCR comes from a woman between 18 and 29 years old who had recovered from COVID-19. The sample consisted of peripheral blood.

CDR3 sequence: CASSSEPGTYNEQFF. For the CDR3, the DNA is TGTGCCAGCAGCTCAGAACCCGGGACTTACAATGAGCAGTTCTTC. The gene calls are TRBV7-6 and TRBJ2-1; TRBD2 might be the D (6 bases). The V end was cut by 4 bases, the J end by 4 bases, with 14 bases between. The CDR3 runs to 15 residues. Germline assignment: CDR1 SGHVS and CDR2 FNYEAQ.